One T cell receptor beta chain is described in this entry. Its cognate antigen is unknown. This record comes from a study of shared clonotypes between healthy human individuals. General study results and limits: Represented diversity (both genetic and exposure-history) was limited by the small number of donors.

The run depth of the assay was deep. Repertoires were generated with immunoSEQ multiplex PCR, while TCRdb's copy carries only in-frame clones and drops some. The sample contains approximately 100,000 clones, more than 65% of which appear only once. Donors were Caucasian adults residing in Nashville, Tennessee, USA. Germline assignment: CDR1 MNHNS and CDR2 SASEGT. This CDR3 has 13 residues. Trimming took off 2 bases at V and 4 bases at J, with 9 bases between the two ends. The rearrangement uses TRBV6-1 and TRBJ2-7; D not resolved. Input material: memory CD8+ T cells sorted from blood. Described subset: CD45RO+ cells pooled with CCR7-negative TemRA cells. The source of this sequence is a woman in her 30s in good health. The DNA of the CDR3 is TGTGCCAGCAGTGAATGGCAGAAGTACGAGCAGTACTTC. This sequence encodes CASSEWQKYEQYF.